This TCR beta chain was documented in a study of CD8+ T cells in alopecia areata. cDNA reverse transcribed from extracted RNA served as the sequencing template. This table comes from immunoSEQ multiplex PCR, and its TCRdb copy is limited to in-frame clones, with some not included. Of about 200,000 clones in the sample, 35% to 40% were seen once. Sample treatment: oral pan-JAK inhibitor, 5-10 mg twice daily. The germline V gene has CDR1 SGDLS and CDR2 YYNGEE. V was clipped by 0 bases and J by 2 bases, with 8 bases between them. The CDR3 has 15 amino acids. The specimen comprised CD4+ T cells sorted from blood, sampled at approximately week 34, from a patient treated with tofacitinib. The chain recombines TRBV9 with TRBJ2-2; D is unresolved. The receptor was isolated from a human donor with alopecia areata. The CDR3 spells CASSVDSYNTGELFF. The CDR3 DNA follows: TGTGCCAGCAGCGTAGACAGTTATAACACCGGGGAGCTGTTTTTT.